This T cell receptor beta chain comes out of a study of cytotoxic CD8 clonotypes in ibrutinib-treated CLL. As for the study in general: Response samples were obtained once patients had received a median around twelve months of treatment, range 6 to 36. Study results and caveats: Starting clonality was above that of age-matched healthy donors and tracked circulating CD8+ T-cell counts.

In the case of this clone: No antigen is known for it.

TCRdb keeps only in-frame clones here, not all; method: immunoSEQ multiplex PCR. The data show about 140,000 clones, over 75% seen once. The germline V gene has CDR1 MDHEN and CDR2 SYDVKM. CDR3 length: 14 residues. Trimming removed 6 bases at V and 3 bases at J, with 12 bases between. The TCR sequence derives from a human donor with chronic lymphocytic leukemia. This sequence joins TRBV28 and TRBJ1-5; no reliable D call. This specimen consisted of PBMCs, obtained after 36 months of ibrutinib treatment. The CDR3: CASSPGNFNQPQHF. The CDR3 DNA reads TGTGCCAGCAGCCCCGGGAATTTCAATCAGCCCCAGCATTTT.